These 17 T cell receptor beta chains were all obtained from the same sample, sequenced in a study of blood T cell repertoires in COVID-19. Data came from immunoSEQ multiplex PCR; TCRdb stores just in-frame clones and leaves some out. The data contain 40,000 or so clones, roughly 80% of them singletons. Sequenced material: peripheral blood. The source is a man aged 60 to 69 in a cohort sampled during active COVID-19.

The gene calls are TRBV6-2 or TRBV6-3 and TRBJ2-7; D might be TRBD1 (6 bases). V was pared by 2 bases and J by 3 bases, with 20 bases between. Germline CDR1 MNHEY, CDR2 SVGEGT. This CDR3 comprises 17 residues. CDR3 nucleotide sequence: TGTGCCAGCAGTTACGGACGGTCAGGGGTCTATTACTACGAGCAGTACTTC. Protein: CASSYGRSGVYYYEQYF.

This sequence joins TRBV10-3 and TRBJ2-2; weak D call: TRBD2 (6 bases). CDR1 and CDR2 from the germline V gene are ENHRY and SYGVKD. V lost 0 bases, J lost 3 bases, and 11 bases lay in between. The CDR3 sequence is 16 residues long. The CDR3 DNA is TGTGCCATCAGTGAGTCGGGCAGGGAGGACACCGGGGAGCTGTTTTTT. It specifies CAISESGREDTGELFF.

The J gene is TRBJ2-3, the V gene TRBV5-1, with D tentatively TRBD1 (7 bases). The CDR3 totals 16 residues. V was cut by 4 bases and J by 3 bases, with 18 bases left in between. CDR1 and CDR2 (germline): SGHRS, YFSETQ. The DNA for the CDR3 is TGCGCCAGCAGCCGGCGCAGGGGGGATTTGACAGATACGCAGTATTTT. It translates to CASSRRRGDLTDTQYF.

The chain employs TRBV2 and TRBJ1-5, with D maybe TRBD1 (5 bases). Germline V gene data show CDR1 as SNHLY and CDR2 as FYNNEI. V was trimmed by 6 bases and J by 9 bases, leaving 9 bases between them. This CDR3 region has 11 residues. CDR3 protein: CASRGRGPQHF. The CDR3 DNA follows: TGTGCCAGCAGGGGGCGGGGGCCCCAGCATTTT. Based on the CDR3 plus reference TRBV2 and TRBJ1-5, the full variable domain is EPEVTQTPSHQVTQMGQEVILRCVPISNHLYFYWYRQILGQKVEFLVSFYNNEISEKSEIFDDQFSVERPDGSNFTLKIRSTKLEDSAMYFCASRGRGPQHFGDGTRLSIL.

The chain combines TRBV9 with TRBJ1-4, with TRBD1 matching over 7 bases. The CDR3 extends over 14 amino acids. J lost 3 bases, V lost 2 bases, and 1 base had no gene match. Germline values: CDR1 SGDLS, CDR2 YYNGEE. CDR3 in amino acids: CASSVDRANEKLFF. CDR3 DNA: TGTGCCAGCAGCGTTGACAGGGCTAATGAAAAACTGTTTTTT.

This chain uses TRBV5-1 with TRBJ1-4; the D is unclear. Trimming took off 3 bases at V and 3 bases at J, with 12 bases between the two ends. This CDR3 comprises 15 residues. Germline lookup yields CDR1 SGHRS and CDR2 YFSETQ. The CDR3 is CASSSTGRPNEKLFF. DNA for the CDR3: TGCGCCAGCAGCTCTACCGGGAGGCCTAATGAAAAACTGTTTTTT.

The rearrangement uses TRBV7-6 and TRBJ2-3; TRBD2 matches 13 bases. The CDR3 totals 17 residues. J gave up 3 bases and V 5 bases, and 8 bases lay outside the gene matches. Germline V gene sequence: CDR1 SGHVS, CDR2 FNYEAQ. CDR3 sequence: CASSEWTSGSWTDTQYF. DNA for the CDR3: TGTGCCAGCAGCGAGTGGACTAGCGGGAGTTGGACAGATACGCAGTATTTT.

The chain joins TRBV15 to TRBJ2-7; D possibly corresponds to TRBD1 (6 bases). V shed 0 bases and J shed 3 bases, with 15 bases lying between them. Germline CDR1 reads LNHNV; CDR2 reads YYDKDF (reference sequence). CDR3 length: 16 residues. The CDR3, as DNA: TGTGCCACCAGCAGAGAGGCGCAGGGGTCTATCTACGAGCAGTACTTC. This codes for CATSREAQGSIYEQYF.

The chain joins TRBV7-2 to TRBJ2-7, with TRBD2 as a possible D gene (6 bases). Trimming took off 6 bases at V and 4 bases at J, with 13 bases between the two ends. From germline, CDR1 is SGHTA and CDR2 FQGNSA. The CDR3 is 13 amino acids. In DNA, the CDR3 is TGTGCCAGCAGAATTGGCGGGAAATACGAGCAGTACTTC. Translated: CASRIGGKYEQYF.

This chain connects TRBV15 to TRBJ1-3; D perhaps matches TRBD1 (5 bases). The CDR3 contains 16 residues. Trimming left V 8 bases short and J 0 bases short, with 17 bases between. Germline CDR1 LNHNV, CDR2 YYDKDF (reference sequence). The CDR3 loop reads CATRTVGASSGNTIYF. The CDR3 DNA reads TGTGCCACCCGAACGGTAGGGGCGAGCTCTGGAAACACCATATATTTT.

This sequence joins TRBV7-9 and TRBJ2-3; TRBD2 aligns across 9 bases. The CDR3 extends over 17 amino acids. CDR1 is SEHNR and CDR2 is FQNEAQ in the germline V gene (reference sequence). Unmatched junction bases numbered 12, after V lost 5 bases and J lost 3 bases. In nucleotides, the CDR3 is TGTGCCAGCAGCCTTATTACCGGCGGGGGGGCAACAGATACGCAGTATTTT. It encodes CASSLITGGGATDTQYF.

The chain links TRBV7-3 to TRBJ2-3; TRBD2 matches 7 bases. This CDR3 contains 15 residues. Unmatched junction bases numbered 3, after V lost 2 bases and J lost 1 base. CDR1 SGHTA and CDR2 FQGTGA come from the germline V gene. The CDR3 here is CASSLGGSGTDTQYF. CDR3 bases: TGTGCCAGCAGCTTAGGCGGGAGCGGCACAGATACGCAGTATTTT. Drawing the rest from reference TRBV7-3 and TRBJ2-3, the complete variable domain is GAGVSQTPSNKVTEKGKYVELRCDPISGHTALYWYRQSLGQGPEFLIYFQGTGAADDSGLPNDRFFAVRPEGSVSTLKIQRTERGDSAVYLCASSLGGSGTDTQYFGPGTRLTVL.

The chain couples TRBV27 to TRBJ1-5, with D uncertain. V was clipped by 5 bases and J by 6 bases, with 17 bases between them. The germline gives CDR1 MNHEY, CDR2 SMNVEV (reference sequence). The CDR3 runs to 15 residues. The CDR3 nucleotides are TGTGCCAGCAGTAACGGGGTTCAGGCTAGTCAGCCCCAGCATTTT. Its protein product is CASSNGVQASQPQHF.

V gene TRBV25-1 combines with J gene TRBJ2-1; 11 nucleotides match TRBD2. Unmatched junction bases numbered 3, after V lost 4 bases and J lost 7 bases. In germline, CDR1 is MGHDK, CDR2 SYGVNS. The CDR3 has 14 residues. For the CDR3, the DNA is TGTGCCAGCAGTGTGGCTAGCGGGAGGAATGAGCAGTTCTTC. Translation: CASSVASGRNEQFF.

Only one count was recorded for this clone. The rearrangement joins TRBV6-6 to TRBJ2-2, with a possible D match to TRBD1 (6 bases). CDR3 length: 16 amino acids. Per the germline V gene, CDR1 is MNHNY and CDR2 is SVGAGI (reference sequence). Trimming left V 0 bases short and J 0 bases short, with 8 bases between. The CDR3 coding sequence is TGTGCCAGCAGTTACTCACAGGGTACGAACACCGGGGAGCTGTTTTTT. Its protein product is CASSYSQGTNTGELFF.

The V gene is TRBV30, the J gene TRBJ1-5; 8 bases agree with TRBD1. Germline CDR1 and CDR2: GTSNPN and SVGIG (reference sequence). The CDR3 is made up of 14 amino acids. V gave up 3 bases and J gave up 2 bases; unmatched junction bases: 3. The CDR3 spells CAWSKQGGNQPQHF. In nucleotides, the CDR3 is TGTGCCTGGAGCAAACAGGGGGGCAATCAGCCCCAGCATTTT.

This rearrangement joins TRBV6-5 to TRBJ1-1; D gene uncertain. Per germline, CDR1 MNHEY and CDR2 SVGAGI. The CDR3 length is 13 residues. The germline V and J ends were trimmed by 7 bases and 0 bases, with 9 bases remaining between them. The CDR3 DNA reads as TGTGCCAGCAAGGAGGGAATGAACACTGAAGCTTTCTTT. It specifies CASKEGMNTEAFF.